The subject of this entry is one T cell receptor beta chain. What it binds is unknown. The entry originates in a study of T cells in Graves' hyperthyroidism and ophthalmopathy. Orbital computed tomography, thyroid ultrasound, serum thyroxine and TRAb, and clinical symptoms together informed the diagnoses. Regions amplified from RNA transcripts were the TCR beta CDR3 regions. A first-round RT-PCR of the TCR CDR3 used the HTBI primer set. One entry per CDR3 protein results from TCRdb running MiXCR on the multiplex PCR reads. This sample has approximately 870,000 distinct CDR3 sequences, with roughly 37% found just once. The study's findings and limits: Clonotypes that were expanded in thyroid above 0.001 mostly appeared in blood too. Model predictions of ophthalmopathy came a median 6.5 months before onset.

With 6 bases removed from V and 3 bases from J, the gap between germline ends came to 11 bases. Germline-derived CDR1 and CDR2 are MNHEY and SVGAGI. The CDR3 is made up of 13 amino acids. Sample: blood. The receptor was derived from a man younger than 30 with Graves' hyperthyroidism. The chain joins TRBV6-5 to TRBJ2-5; D might be TRBD1 or TRBD2, each matching 5 bases. CDR3 nucleotides: TGTGCCAGCAGAGGGACCATGGAAGAGACCCAGTACTTC. It codes for CASRGTMEETQYF.